What follows are 16 T cell receptor beta chains derived from one specimen sequenced in a study of cytomegalovirus exposure and HLA in healthy donors. The PCR employed 60 Vbeta primers together with 13 Jbeta primers. Profiled with immunoSEQ multiplex PCR; TCRdb holds only in-frame clones, not every one. This table has about 120,000 clones, about 86% appearing once. The source material was PBMCs. The origin of the receptors is a woman aged 40 to 50 in good health and CMV-seronegative.

The chain recombines TRBV7-2 with TRBJ2-2; D is ambiguous. The V end lost 2 bases, the J end lost 2 bases, and 12 bases lay between the germline ends. The CDR3 is 16 amino acids. The V gene's germline CDR1 is SGHTA and CDR2 FQGNSA. CDR3 region: CASSLFGGSNTGELFF. In DNA form, the CDR3 reads TGTGCCAGCAGCTTATTCGGCGGATCCAACACCGGGGAGCTGTTTTTT.

This clone appeared once. The CDR3: CASSYGDPGTQYF. The CDR3 DNA follows: TGTGCCAGCAGTTACGGCGACCCAGGGACGCAGTATTTT. The V and J genes are TRBV27 and TRBJ2-3, with a possible D match to TRBD1 (5 bases). The CDR3 loop spans 13 amino acids. Trimming took 4 bases from V and 9 from J, leaving 14 bases between them. Germline loops: CDR1 MNHEY, CDR2 SMNVEV (reference sequence).

The CDR3 loop reads CASSTRGPGTYSYNSPLHF. CDR3 nucleotides: TGTGCCAGCAGCACCAGGGGGCCTGGGACCTACTCCTATAATTCACCCCTCCACTTT. J is TRBJ1-6 and V is TRBV7-2, with TRBD1 identical over 8 bases. Per germline, CDR1 SGHTA and CDR2 FQGNSA. The ends lost 5 bases at V and 0 bases at J; junction bases unmatched: 12. The CDR3 covers 19 residues.

The V call is TRBV11-3, the J call TRBJ2-5; 10 positions agree with TRBD1. This CDR3 comprises 15 residues. Losses at the gene ends were 5 bases for V and 1 base for J; bases not matched to a gene: 4. Per the germline V gene, CDR1 is SGHNT and CDR2 is YENEEA. The CDR3 protein is CASSRTGGTQETQYF. The CDR3 DNA sequence: TGTGCCAGCAGCCGGACAGGGGGGACCCAAGAGACCCAGTACTTC.

The chain links TRBV2 to TRBJ2-5, with 8 bases that match TRBD2. The CDR3 loop spans 19 amino acids. Germline CDR1 reads SNHLY; CDR2 reads FYNNEI. With V trimmed by 2 bases and J by 7 bases, 21 bases remained unmatched. CDR3 bases: TGTGCCAGCAGTGAACACCCACCCGACGGGCGGGGGGCCGGGGGGACCCAGTACTTC. Protein product: CASSEHPPDGRGAGGTQYF.

V is TRBV19 and J is TRBJ2-7; D is perhaps TRBD2 (6 bases). Trimming removed 4 bases at V and 4 bases at J, with 11 bases between. Germline V gene lookup returns CDR1 LNHDA and CDR2 SQIVND (reference sequence). The CDR3 loop spans 13 amino acids. The CDR3 DNA reads as TGTGCCAGTAGTAAGGGACTCCTTTACGAGCAGTACTTC. Its protein product is CASSKGLLYEQYF. Complete variable domain (other parts from reference TRBV19 and TRBJ2-7): DGGITQSPKYLFRKEGQNVTLSCEQNLNHDAMYWYRQDPGQGLRLIYYSQIVNDFQKGDIAEGYSVSREKKESFPLTVTSAQKNPTAFYLCASSKGLLYEQYFGPGTRLTVT.

This clone was found a few times. The chain employs TRBV6-5 and TRBJ2-5; 11 bases agree with TRBD1. The end of the DNA aligns better with TRBJ2-7, so the J call may be wrong. The CDR3 has 14 residues. Germline-derived CDR1 and CDR2 are MNHEY and SVGAGI. The CDR3 loop is CASRDRGQTYEQYF. In nucleotides, the CDR3 is TGTGCCAGCAGGGACAGGGGGCAGACCTACGAGCAGTACTTC.

The sample holds a few counts of this clone. This chain connects TRBV4-1 to TRBJ1-1; 8 bases fit TRBD1. Losses at the gene ends were 6 bases for V and 1 base for J; bases not matched to a gene: 1. This CDR3 region has 13 residues. CDR1 is MGHRA, CDR2 YSYEKL, per germline. The CDR3 here is CASRDRANTEAFF. In nucleotides, the CDR3 is TGCGCCAGCAGGGACAGGGCGAACACTGAAGCTTTCTTT.

V usage is TRBV10-1 and J usage is TRBJ2-3, with 8 bases matching TRBD2. V lost 4 bases to trimming and J lost 4 bases; unmatched junction nucleotides: 4. This CDR3 comprises 14 residues. CDR1 is WNHNN, CDR2 SYGVQD, per germline (reference sequence). The CDR3 DNA sequence: TGCGCCAGCAGTGGTAGCGGGATAGCAGATACGCAGTATTTT. This encodes CASSGSGIADTQYF.

This chain links TRBV4-1 with TRBJ1-2; possible D gene TRBD1, 6 bases. V lost 2 bases to trimming and J lost 5 bases, with 18 bases between them. The CDR3 totals 16 residues. Germline CDR1 reads MGHRA; CDR2 reads YSYEKL. In DNA, the CDR3 is TGCGCCAGCAGCCAACAAGGATTCAAGGGGGTTTATGGCTACACCTTC. The encoded protein is CASSQQGFKGVYGYTF.

The V call is TRBV5-6, the J call TRBJ1-5, with a tentative D call TRBD1 (6 bases). CDR3 size: 14 residues. V dropped 4 bases and J dropped 6 bases, with 14 bases sitting between them. Germline-derived CDR1 and CDR2 are SGHDT and YYEEEE. CDR3 nucleotides: TGTGCCAGCAGCCATAGGGGGGGTGGTCAGCCCCAGCATTTT. The encoded protein is CASSHRGGGQPQHF.

This clone was seen once. The V and J genes are TRBV13 and TRBJ2-1; no reliable D call. With 2 bases removed from V and 6 bases from J, the gap between germline ends came to 8 bases. Germline assignment: CDR1 PRHDT and CDR2 FYEKMQ (reference sequence). CDR3 length: 13 residues. CDR3 loop: CASSLFGPNEQFF. For the CDR3, the DNA is TGTGCCAGCAGCTTATTTGGGCCCAATGAGCAGTTCTTC.

This clone appeared once. The rearrangement uses TRBV7-9 and TRBJ2-2, with TRBD1 as a possible D gene (5 bases). Trimming took 7 bases from V and 4 from J, leaving 19 bases between them. In germline, CDR1 is SEHNR, CDR2 FQNEAQ (reference sequence). This CDR3 spans 16 amino acids. The CDR3: CASTPYVRASTGELFF. The CDR3 DNA sequence: TGTGCCAGCACCCCCTATGTCAGGGCAAGCACCGGGGAGCTGTTTTTT.

The chain employs TRBV5-1 and TRBJ2-5; D ambiguous. The DNA end favors TRBJ2-7, so the J call may be wrong. In germline, CDR1 is SGHRS, CDR2 YFSETQ. The CDR3 sequence is 12 residues long. CDR3 protein: CASSSYSYEQYF. The CDR3 DNA follows: TGCGCCAGCAGCTCCTACTCCTACGAGCAGTACTTC.

V gene TRBV28 combines with J gene TRBJ1-5, with a weak D call TRBD1 (5 bases). The V gene lost 4 bases and the J gene lost 3 bases, with 7 bases spanning the gap. The CDR3 is 13 residues long. CDR1 is MDHEN, CDR2 SYDVKM, per germline. The CDR3: CASSSGINQPQHF. In DNA, the CDR3 is TGTGCCAGCAGTTCAGGGATCAATCAGCCCCAGCATTTT.

The chain links TRBV11-2 to TRBJ2-7; 12 bases are a match to TRBD2. With 1 base clipped from V and 2 bases from J, the junction kept 0 bases outside the gene matches. This CDR3 has 15 amino acids. Germline V gene lookup returns CDR1 SGHAT and CDR2 FQNNGV. The CDR3 nucleotides read TGTGCCAGCAGCTTAGCTAGCGGGAGGGCCTACGAGCAGTACTTC. As protein: CASSLASGRAYEQYF.